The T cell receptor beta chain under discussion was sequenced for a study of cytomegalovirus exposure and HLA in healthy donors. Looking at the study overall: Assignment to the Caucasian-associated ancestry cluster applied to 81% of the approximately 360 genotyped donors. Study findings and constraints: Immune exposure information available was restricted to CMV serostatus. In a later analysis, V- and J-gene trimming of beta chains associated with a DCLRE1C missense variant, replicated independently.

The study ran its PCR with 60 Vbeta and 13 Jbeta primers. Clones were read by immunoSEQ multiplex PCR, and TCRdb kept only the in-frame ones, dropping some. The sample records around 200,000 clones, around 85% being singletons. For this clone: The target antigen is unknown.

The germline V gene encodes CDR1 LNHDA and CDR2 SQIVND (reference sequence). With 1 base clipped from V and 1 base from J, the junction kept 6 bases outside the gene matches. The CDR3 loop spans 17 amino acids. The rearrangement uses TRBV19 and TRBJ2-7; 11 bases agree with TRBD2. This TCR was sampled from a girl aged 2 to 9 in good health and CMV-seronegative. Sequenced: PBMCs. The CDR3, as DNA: TGTGCCAGTAGTATAGCTAGCGGGGGGCGTAATTCCTACGAGCAGTACTTC. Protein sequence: CASSIASGGRNSYEQYF.